A single sample is the source of the 20 T cell receptor beta chains below, sequenced in a study of immune cell composition in non-small cell lung cancer. The protocol was immunoSEQ multiplex PCR, while the TCRdb copy is restricted to in-frame clones and leaves out a portion. The sample lists some 3,200 clones, around three quarters seen once, with less than 30% in the top ten. Normal lung sampling was at least 3 cm from the tumour, as distant as possible. The sample was non-adjacent lung tissue. These receptors came from a human donor with non-small cell lung cancer.

This chain connects TRBV4-1 to TRBJ1-4, with D uncertain. The V end was cut by 8 bases, the J end by 5 bases, with 12 bases between. This CDR3 has 13 residues. Germline CDR1 and CDR2: MGHRA and YSYEKL. CDR3 nucleotide sequence: TGCGCCAGCGGTTTCTTGCTAAATGAAAAACTGTTTTTT. Amino acid sequence: CASGFLLNEKLFF.

The chain carries TRBV25-1 and TRBJ1-5; possibly TRBD1 for D (5 bases). The CDR3 is made up of 14 amino acids. V dropped 2 bases and J dropped 4 bases, with 9 bases sitting between them. Per germline, CDR1 MGHDK and CDR2 SYGVNS. CDR3 coding DNA: TGTGCCAGCAGTGAAGCAAGGGGTAATCAGCCCCAGCATTTT. Protein product: CASSEARGNQPQHF.

The chain uses TRBV14 and TRBJ1-1; 7 bases line up with TRBD1. Germline CDR1 reads SGHDN; CDR2 reads FVKESK. With 2 bases clipped from V and 4 bases from J, the junction kept 13 bases outside the gene matches. The CDR3 is 17 residues long. The CDR3 protein is CASSQLQGVGRSTEAFF. CDR3 DNA sequence: TGTGCCAGCAGCCAATTGCAGGGGGTGGGACGGAGCACTGAAGCTTTCTTT.

This chain connects TRBV6-6 to TRBJ1-4; possibly TRBD1 for D (5 bases). Germline V gives CDR1 MNHNY, CDR2 SVGAGI (reference sequence). The CDR3 length is 16 residues. V was cut by 8 bases and J by 2 bases, with 18 bases left in between. CDR3 sequence: CASQGTPESTNEKLFF. CDR3 sequence (DNA): TGTGCCAGCCAAGGGACTCCGGAATCTACTAATGAAAAACTGTTTTTT.

CDR3 DNA: TGTGCCAGCAGCTTAGGCACTAGCGGGAGGAGGGACAATGAGCAGTTCTTC. Amino acids: CASSLGTSGRRDNEQFF. The chain joins TRBV7-2 to TRBJ2-1, with TRBD2 matching 12 bases. Unmatched junction bases numbered 6, after V lost 1 base and J lost 5 bases. Germline values: CDR1 SGHTA, CDR2 FQGNSA. This CDR3 contains 17 residues.

The rearrangement uses TRBV27 and TRBJ2-3; no clear D. The V end lost 0 bases, the J end lost 2 bases, and 9 bases lay between the germline ends. Per the germline V gene, CDR1 is MNHEY and CDR2 is SMNVEV (reference sequence). The CDR3 spans 15 residues. The CDR3 here is CASSLSSMFTDTQYF. The CDR3 bases are TGTGCCAGCAGTTTATCATCCATGTTCACAGATACGCAGTATTTT.

This sequence joins TRBV13 and TRBJ2-1; D perhaps matches TRBD1 (6 bases). Between the trimmed V and J ends, which lost 3 bases and 9 bases, there was a span of 12 bases. Germline V gene sequence: CDR1 PRHDT, CDR2 FYEKMQ (reference sequence). This CDR3 spans 13 amino acids. CDR3 sequence: CASSFDRTREQFF. The CDR3, as DNA: TGTGCCAGCAGCTTCGACAGGACGCGTGAGCAGTTCTTC.

The chain couples TRBV29-1 to TRBJ1-1; D unresolved. The V gene's germline CDR1 is SQVTM and CDR2 ANQGSEA. V lost 4 bases to trimming and J lost 4 bases, with 10 bases between them. This CDR3 has 12 residues. CDR3: CSVGKAGTEAFF. CDR3 nucleotides: TGCAGCGTTGGAAAGGCAGGCACTGAAGCTTTCTTT.

The chain recombines TRBV2 with TRBJ1-5, with 10 bases aligning to TRBD1. V shed 6 bases and J 7 bases; nucleotides not matched to a gene: 9. CDR1 is SNHLY, CDR2 FYNNEI, per germline. The CDR3 runs to 15 residues. Here the CDR3 reads CASRTPGQGSQPQHF. The DNA of the CDR3 is TGTGCCAGCAGAACCCCGGGACAGGGGAGCCAGCCCCAGCATTTT. Drawing the rest from reference TRBV2 and TRBJ1-5, the complete variable domain is EPEVTQTPSHQVTQMGQEVILRCVPISNHLYFYWYRQILGQKVEFLVSFYNNEISEKSEIFDDQFSVERPDGSNFTLKIRSTKLEDSAMYFCASRTPGQGSQPQHFGDGTRLSIL.

The J gene is TRBJ1-1, the V gene TRBV16; TRBD1 agrees at 8 bases. The V gene end was trimmed by 5 bases and the J gene end by 2 bases; junction bases not matched to a gene: 4. The CDR3 runs to 14 residues. Germline V gene lookup returns CDR1 KGHSY and CDR2 FQNENV. The CDR3 region is CASSLQGGNTEAFF. CDR3 nucleotides: TGTGCCAGCAGCTTACAGGGGGGAAACACTGAAGCTTTCTTT.

V usage is TRBV10-2 and J usage is TRBJ1-4; no definite D call. Germline loops: CDR1 WSHSY, CDR2 SAAADI. V shed 2 bases and J shed 4 bases, with 8 bases lying between them. The CDR3 runs 14 residues. CDR3 bases: TGCGCCAGCAGTGAGAACCCCAGTAATGAAAAACTGTTTTTT. Translation gives CASSENPSNEKLFF.

The chain has TRBV6-5 and TRBJ1-1; D uncertain. Germline V gene data show CDR1 as MNHEY and CDR2 as SVGAGI. V was pared by 6 bases and J by 1 base, with 12 bases between. There are 14 residues in the CDR3. The CDR3 region is CASSPRAGNTEAFF. The CDR3, as DNA: TGTGCCAGCAGCCCAAGGGCGGGGAACACTGAAGCTTTCTTT.

This sequence joins TRBV5-6 and TRBJ1-5, with a tentative D call TRBD1 (6 bases). The germline gives CDR1 SGHDT, CDR2 YYEEEE. The CDR3 spans 14 residues. V lost 0 bases and J 5 bases, leaving 9 bases between the germline ends. CDR3 nucleotide sequence: TGTGCCAGCAGCTTGGGGGGGGGCTATCAGCCCCAGCATTTT. Its protein product is CASSLGGGYQPQHF.

This clone is large (0.1 to 1%). The chain employs TRBV13 and TRBJ2-7; 7 nucleotides match TRBD1. CDR1 PRHDT and CDR2 FYEKMQ come from the germline V gene (reference sequence). CDR3 size: 15 residues. Trimming cost V 6 bases and J 0 bases; bases outside gene matches: 8. CDR3 sequence reads: CASRNDRESSYEQYF. As DNA, the CDR3 is TGTGCCAGCAGGAACGACAGGGAGAGCTCCTACGAGCAGTACTTC.

The chain employs TRBV12-5 and TRBJ2-5; D might be TRBD2 (5 bases). CDR1 and CDR2 from the germline V gene are LGHNT and FRNRAP. The CDR3 runs 12 residues. The V end was cut by 2 bases, the J end by 9 bases, with 10 bases between. The CDR3 here is CASGLLATAQYF. The CDR3 coding sequence is TGTGCTAGTGGTTTGTTAGCGACGGCCCAGTACTTC.

The chain recombines TRBV9 with TRBJ2-5; D remains ambiguous. Germline assignment: CDR1 SGDLS and CDR2 YYNGEE. The CDR3 contains 14 residues. V was trimmed by 7 bases and J by 4 bases, leaving 17 bases between them. CDR3 DNA sequence: TGTGCCAGCGCCAGAACCCTGGGCCCAGAGACCCAGTACTTC. It encodes CASARTLGPETQYF.

V and J are TRBV5-1 and TRBJ2-2, with 7 bases aligning to TRBD1. J gave up 6 bases and V 4 bases, and 3 bases lay outside the gene matches. The germline V gene has CDR1 SGHRS and CDR2 YFSETQ. The CDR3 extends over 13 amino acids. The CDR3 protein is CASSVQGAGELFF. The CDR3 DNA follows: TGCGCCAGCAGCGTTCAGGGGGCCGGGGAGCTGTTTTTT.

This clone was seen just once. This chain uses TRBV27 with TRBJ2-7; 7 bases are a match to TRBD1. The CDR3 covers 13 residues. Germline loops: CDR1 MNHEY, CDR2 SMNVEV (reference sequence). The ends lost 5 bases at V and 4 bases at J; junction bases unmatched: 5. CDR3 amino acids: CASSDTGVYEQYF. CDR3 nucleotides: TGTGCCAGCAGTGATACAGGGGTATACGAGCAGTACTTC.

V is TRBV9 and J is TRBJ2-6; TRBD1 aligns across 8 bases. The germline V gene encodes CDR1 SGDLS and CDR2 YYNGEE. J lost 0 bases, V lost 4 bases, and 9 bases had no gene match. CDR3 size: 18 residues. CDR3 nucleotides: TGTGCCAGCAGCTTTCCGACAGGGGTGAGCTCTGGGGCCAACGTCCTGACTTTC. Protein sequence: CASSFPTGVSSGANVLTF.

This clone came up a few times. This chain links TRBV5-5 with TRBJ1-5; the D gene is possibly TRBD1 (5 bases). The CDR3 runs to 15 residues. Trimming pared 0 bases from V and 2 bases from J, leaving 9 bases between. Germline CDR1 SGHKS, CDR2 YYEKEE (reference sequence). In nucleotides, the CDR3 is TGTGCCAGCAGCTTGGAATGGGGGGGCAATCAGCCCCAGCATTTT. Its translation: CASSLEWGGNQPQHF.